This paragraph reports one T cell receptor beta chain. Its antigen is unknown. The protocol was immunoSEQ multiplex PCR, while the TCRdb copy is restricted to in-frame clones and leaves out a portion. Here the sample spans tens of thousands of clones, around 87% being singletons. Germline CDR1 and CDR2: MDHEN and SYDVKM. The CDR3 runs to 15 residues. Trimming took off 3 bases at V and 4 bases at J, with 13 bases between the two ends. This sample is part of a study of OX40 agonist ivuxolimab in advanced cancers. Broader study findings: The expanded peripheral T cells' antigen specificity was not determined.

The starting material was CD4+ or CD8+ T cells sorted from blood, obtained in a trial of the OX40 agonist ivuxolimab. The genes are TRBV28 and TRBJ1-5; TRBD1 might be the D (6 bases). The clonotype was recovered from an adult with an advanced solid tumor such as melanoma, head and neck, liver or kidney cancer. In DNA form, the CDR3 reads TGTGCCAGCAGTTTTAGGACTACAGGGAATCAGCCCCAGCATTTT. It codes for CASSFRTTGNQPQHF. The variable domain in full, completed from reference TRBV28 and TRBJ1-5, reads DVKVTQSSRYLVKRTGEKVFLECVQDMDHENMFWYRQDPGLGLRLIYFSYDVKMKEKGDIPEGYSVSREKKERFSLILESASTNQTSMYLCASSFRTTGNQPQHFGDGTRLSIL.